The 9 T cell receptor beta chains in this list originate from one sample, sequenced in a study of OX40 agonist ivuxolimab in advanced cancers. Profiled with immunoSEQ multiplex PCR; TCRdb holds only in-frame clones, not every one. The sample includes about 68,000 clones, 70% to 90% of them seen just once. Sequences were derived from CD4+ or CD8+ T cells sorted from blood, sampled in a trial of the OX40 agonist ivuxolimab. The receptor set was obtained from an adult with an advanced solid tumor such as melanoma, head and neck, liver or kidney cancer.

V gene TRBV7-2 combines with J gene TRBJ2-2; tentatively, D is TRBD1 or TRBD2 (5 bases each). From germline, CDR1 is SGHTA and CDR2 FQGNSA. V was cut by 5 bases and J by 4 bases, with 11 bases left in between. This CDR3 has 14 amino acids. The CDR3 DNA reads as TGTGCCAGCAGCCTCACGAGGGGCACCGGGGAGCTGTTTTTT. Translation: CASSLTRGTGELFF.

The rearrangement links TRBV5-1 to TRBJ1-1; maybe TRBD1 (5 bases). Between the trimmed V and J ends, which lost 4 bases and 1 base, there was a span of 20 bases. The CDR3 length is 17 residues. Germline values: CDR1 SGHRS, CDR2 YFSETQ. CDR3: CASSPNHSGLWNTEAFF. The CDR3 coding sequence is TGCGCCAGCAGCCCAAACCACTCAGGGTTATGGAACACTGAAGCTTTCTTT. Based on the CDR3 plus reference TRBV5-1 and TRBJ1-1, the full variable domain is KAGVTQTPRYLIKTRGQQVTLSCSPISGHRSVSWYQQTPGQGLQFLFEYFSETQRNKGNFPGRFSGRQFSNSRSEMNVSTLELGDSALYLCASSPNHSGLWNTEAFFGQGTRLTVV.

The chain recombines TRBV19 with TRBJ2-2; D is ambiguous. The germline CDR1 and CDR2 sequences are LNHDA and SQIVND (reference sequence). Trimming took 8 bases from V and 0 from J, leaving 16 bases between them. This CDR3 comprises 16 residues. This CDR3 reads CASYDKRTANTGELFF. The CDR3 nucleotides are TGTGCCAGTTACGACAAGCGCACCGCGAACACCGGGGAGCTGTTTTTT.

V gene TRBV5-5 combines with J gene TRBJ2-7, with TRBD1 matching 7 bases. Per germline, CDR1 SGHKS and CDR2 YYEKEE (reference sequence). This CDR3 contains 15 residues. Trimming took 0 bases from V and 4 from J; bases not matched to a gene: 7. CDR3 in DNA: TGTGCCAGCAGCTTGGAGGCAGGGGGTAATTACGAGCAGTACTTC. It encodes CASSLEAGGNYEQYF.

Concerning this clone itself: Its ends do not fully match the called genes, so a read error is possible. This chain connects TRBV10-3 to TRBJ1-1; a possible D gene is TRBD1 (6 bases). Germline loops: CDR1 ENHRY, CDR2 SYGVKD. The CDR3 has 12 residues. The CDR3 loop is CASSLYRERAFF. Written as DNA, the CDR3 is TGTGCCAGCAGTCTCTACAGGGAGAGGGCTTTCTTT.

On this clone: Other nucleotide sequences in the sample specify the same CDR3. The chain joins TRBV5-5 to TRBJ1-2, with a tentative D call TRBD1 (5 bases). The CDR3 runs to 14 residues. Germline CDR1 SGHKS, CDR2 YYEKEE (reference sequence). Trimming removed 5 bases at V and 0 bases at J, with 11 bases between. The CDR3 loop is CASSPGRTNYGYTF. The CDR3, as DNA: TGTGCCAGCAGTCCGGGACGGACTAACTATGGCTACACCTTC.

The CDR3 protein is CASSSTQYSNQPQHF. The CDR3 DNA is TGTGCCAGCAGTTCGACACAATATAGCAATCAGCCCCAGCATTTT. The chain joins TRBV6-6 to TRBJ1-5; D is uncertain. Germline V gives CDR1 MNHNY, CDR2 SVGAGI (reference sequence). Trimming removed 4 bases at V and 0 bases at J, with 10 bases between. The CDR3 has 15 residues.

The chain recombines TRBV2 with TRBJ2-2; TRBD2 aligns across 15 bases. The V gene's germline CDR1 is SNHLY and CDR2 FYNNEI. Losses at the gene ends were 4 bases for V and 6 bases for J; bases not matched to a gene: 3. CDR3 size: 16 residues. In DNA, the CDR3 is TGTGCCAGCAGTGGGACTAGCGGGGGGGCCCCCGGGGAGCTGTTTTTT. Translated: CASSGTSGGAPGELFF.

The chain is built from TRBV5-6 and TRBJ1-6; TRBD1 agrees at 9 bases. The CDR3 is 16 amino acids. Per the germline V gene, CDR1 is SGHDT and CDR2 is YYEEEE. V shed 4 bases and J 10 bases; nucleotides not matched to a gene: 12. The DNA for the CDR3 is TGTGCCAGCAGCCTGCATCCGGGACAGGGCCAATCACCCCTCCACTTT. This sequence encodes CASSLHPGQGQSPLHF. Using reference TRBV5-6 and TRBJ1-6 for the parts outside the CDR3, the full variable domain is DAGVTQSPTHLIKTRGQQVTLRCSPKSGHDTVSWYQQALGQGPQFIFQYYEEEERQRGNFPDRFSGHQFPNYSSELNVNALLLGDSALYLCASSLHPGQGQSPLHFGNGTRLTVT.